The T cell receptor beta chain under discussion was sequenced for a study of human thymus T cells. Here immunoSEQ multiplex PCR was the method, and the copy in TCRdb shows in-frame clones only, minus some. The sample lists roughly 130,000 clones, just under 95% seen once, with 0.02% to 0.03% in the top ten. In germline, CDR1 is SGHNT, CDR2 YYREEE (reference sequence). With V trimmed by 4 bases and J by 6 bases, 14 bases remained unmatched. CDR3 length: 16 amino acids. Resections obtained during corrective heart surgery supplied the thymus tissue. The chain is built from TRBV5-4 and TRBJ2-3; 7 bases line up with TRBD2. Sequenced input: thymus tissue. This TCR was sampled from a boy in the first two years of life with a congenital heart defect but otherwise immunologically healthy. In DNA form, the CDR3 reads TGTGCCAGCAGCCATAACCTCACTAGCGTAGCGGATACGCAGTATTTT. This sequence encodes CASSHNLTSVADTQYF.